The clone carrying this TCR beta chain was recorded only once. The antigen is not known. Authors' analysis steps: Junction-only sequences without quality scores were provided by ImmunoSEQ, so filtering was different. Produced via immunoSEQ multiplex PCR; TCRdb's table is partial and in-frame only. The V and J calls and clone size were taken over from that table, and D and trimming were inferred from the DNA. The profile shows about 1,900,000 clones, approximately 94% of them singletons. The sample is drawn from a study of shared clonotypes between healthy human individuals. Whole-study results and caveats: Generation of non-shared clonotypes was less probable than generation of clonotypes shared by all four donors.

Cells designated naive CD8 were CD45RO-negative and were positively selected for CCR7, with terminally differentiated effector memory CD45RA+ cells excluded. The TCR originated in a man in his late teens or twenties in good health. Sequenced material: naive CD8+ T cells sorted from blood.

As DNA, the CDR3 is TGTGCCAGCAACCTAGCGGGGCCGAGCTCCTACAATGAGCAGTTCTTC. Residues: CASNLAGPSSYNEQFF. The V call is TRBV27, the J call TRBJ2-1, with 9 bases that match TRBD2. Unmatched junction bases numbered 7, after V lost 7 bases and J lost 0 bases. CDR3 length equals 16 residues. CDR1 and CDR2 from the germline V gene are MNHEY and SMNVEV (reference sequence).